Listed below are T cell receptor beta chains from one sample, sequenced in a study of cytomegalovirus exposure and HLA in healthy donors. Clones were read by immunoSEQ multiplex PCR, and TCRdb kept only the in-frame ones, dropping some. The sample holds about 160,000 clones, about four fifths seen once. Sequenced material: PBMCs. All receptors come from a man in his fifties in good health and CMV-seropositive. Both conserved end residues are part of each CDR3.

j_call	v_call	cdr3_aa
TRBJ2-5	TRBV7-2	CASSLWAGAGETQYF
TRBJ2-1	TRBV14	CASSQDPPAGVPNEQFF
TRBJ2-1	TRBV11-2	CASSSGWGQGSLEQFF
TRBJ1-3	TRBV30	CAWSEGIAGNTIYF
TRBJ2-3	TRBV28	CASLLASTDTQYF
TRBJ2-5	TRBV29-1	CSVEDSLAGEPLETQYF
TRBJ2-1	TRBV27	CASSFLDREQFF
TRBJ2-7	TRBV6-5	CASSRDSGTYEQYF
TRBJ2-1	TRBV4-3	CASSQDSGGFYNEQFF
TRBJ1-1	TRBV6-6	CASVWGEDTEAFF
TRBJ2-5	TRBV9	CASSHTLAGGSETQYF
TRBJ2-1	TRBV6-5	CASSRRGGYNEQFF
TRBJ2-1	TRBV15	CATSRERSGGHEQFF
TRBJ1-1	TRBV9	CASSPQTGGNTEAFF
TRBJ1-6	TRBV28	CATPVGGVNSPLHF
TRBJ2-3	TRBV4-1	CASSQDLTVTQYF
TRBJ2-1	TRBV5-5	CASSFPAGRQDEQFF
TRBJ1-4	TRBV19	CASSAPAGTRNEKLFF
TRBJ2-5	TRBV7-9	CASSFYSQETQYF
TRBJ2-3	TRBV5-4	CASSSRLAGGADTQYF
TRBJ1-2	TRBV4-3	CASSQGVAGGSNYGYTF
TRBJ2-5	TRBV5-5	CASSRGLAGEQETQYF
TRBJ1-2	TRBV6-5	CASSYDRGSNYGYTF